Each of the 4 T cell receptor beta chains below was sequenced from the same sample in a study of long-term antiretroviral therapy in people with HIV. Run at survey level, the immunoSEQ assay was version v3.0. Produced via immunoSEQ multiplex PCR; TCRdb's table is partial and in-frame only. The table shows 30,000 to 40,000 clones, with 85% to 95% occurring only once. The sequencing used unsorted PBMCs, collected more than 5 years after starting antiretroviral therapy. These receptors all come from a woman between 50 and 59 years old with HIV.

The chain is built from TRBV14 and TRBJ2-7; 11 positions agree with TRBD1. This CDR3 has 15 amino acids. Germline V gene lookup returns CDR1 SGHDN and CDR2 FVKESK. J gave up 4 bases and V 4 bases, and 6 bases lay outside the gene matches. CDR3 nucleotides: TGTGCCAGCAGCCGCACCGGGACAGGGGGATACGAGCAGTACTTC. It is translated as CASSRTGTGGYEQYF.

The chain joins TRBV7-9 to TRBJ2-5; tentatively, D is TRBD1 (5 bases). The germline gives CDR1 SEHNR, CDR2 FQNEAQ (reference sequence). There are 14 residues in the CDR3. V was shortened by 3 bases and J by 3 bases, with 11 bases between the two germline ends. In DNA form, the CDR3 reads TGTGCCAGCAGCTTGGGAAGGGGTAAAGAGACCCAGTACTTC. Translating it yields CASSLGRGKETQYF.

The genes are TRBV7-6 and TRBJ1-1; perhaps TRBD1 as D (5 bases). Germline CDR1 SGHVS, CDR2 FNYEAQ. The V end lost 0 bases, the J end lost 4 bases, and 12 bases lay between the germline ends. The CDR3 covers 15 residues. CDR3 bases: TGTGCCAGCAGCTTAGCTTGGGACTCCGGCACTGAAGCTTTCTTT. This sequence encodes CASSLAWDSGTEAFF.

The genes are TRBV10-3 and TRBJ1-6; TRBD1 aligns across 7 bases. The CDR3 is 17 amino acids. Germline CDR1 reads ENHRY; CDR2 reads SYGVKD. V gave up 3 bases and J gave up 14 bases; unmatched junction bases: 19. Here the CDR3 DNA reads TGTGCCATCAGTGAAACGACAGGGAGTGGGACACAAGGAGCCCTCCACTTT. Translation: CAISETTGSGTQGALHF.